This T cell receptor (beta chain) was sequenced during a study of vaccination and CD4 T cells after COVID-19. Study at large: Each participant was administered two doses of a vaccine, which was either BNT162b2 or mRNA-1273.

With 4 bases removed from V and 0 bases from J, the gap between germline ends came to 13 bases. Germline V gives CDR1 MNHEY, CDR2 SVGAGI. The CDR3 is 15 residues long. In TCRdb, the PCR reads were re-called with MiXCR into one record per CDR3 protein. The table records approximately 40,000 distinct CDR3 sequences, 36% of them present only once. Time point noted: late sampling 161 to 241 days after vaccination in a few convalescent patients. This TCR derives from a human donor who had recovered from COVID-19. V and J are TRBV6-5 and TRBJ2-7; D gene ambiguous. The source was CD4+ T cells from blood, collected about 7 months after SARS-CoV-2 vaccination. The CDR3 protein is CASSSGSATSYEQYF. DNA for the CDR3: TGTGCCAGCAGTTCCGGATCAGCAACCTCCTACGAGCAGTACTTC.